The 10 T cell receptor beta chains below all came from one sample that was sequenced in a study of CXCR3-negative and CXCR3-positive naive CD8 T cells. The study made its TRB cDNA libraries by 5' RACE, adding UMI labels. No DNA is given; TCRdb re-called the 5' RACE reads and lists each CDR3 protein once. The sample has tens of thousands of distinct CDR3 sequences; the top ten hold roughly 0.8%. The study's findings and limits: TRB CDR3s of CXCR3-positive naive cells were more hydrophobic than those of CXCR3-negative naive cells.

These receptors' antigens are unknown. The sample was naive CXCR3+ CD8+ T cells from blood. Subset meaning: CD45RO-CCR7+CD27+CD95- naive CD8+ T cells expressing CXCR3 (TNR3+). These receptors were collected from a human donor in good health. Some clones in this sample may be carry-over from other donors' samples.

This chain's CDR3 is CASSLRQGSYEQYF. The genes are TRBV7-8 and TRBJ2-7. The germline V gene encodes CDR1 SGHVS and CDR2 FQNEAQ. The CDR3 covers 14 residues.

The V gene is TRBV4-3, the J gene TRBJ2-7. The CDR3 covers 15 residues. The germline CDR1 and CDR2 sequences are LGHNA and YSLEER. CDR3 sequence: CASSQDMGSSYEQYF.

The rearrangement joins TRBV12-3 or TRBV12-4 to TRBJ2-3; TCRdb's D call, TRBD1, is unchecked because there is no DNA. There are 15 residues in the CDR3. The CDR3 spells CASSLRTGPTDTQYF.

The gene calls are TRBV5-1 and TRBJ2-7; TCRdb's D call of TRBD1 is untestable without DNA. CDR3 size: 15 residues. Germline V gives CDR1 SGHRS, CDR2 YFSETQ. The CDR3 here is CASSPWVGGTYEQYF.

The chain carries TRBV11-2 and TRBJ2-5; TCRdb calls TRBD2, which cannot be checked without DNA. Germline lookup yields CDR1 SGHAT and CDR2 FQNNGV. The CDR3 consists of 15 residues. The CDR3 loop reads CASSHLTSGEETQYF.

J is TRBJ1-2 and V is TRBV29-1; TCRdb indicates TRBD1, and absent DNA this call remains unverified. CDR1 is SQVTM, CDR2 ANQGSEA, per germline. The CDR3 runs to 14 residues. CDR3 sequence: CSVEGRGSFYGYTF.

The chain uses TRBV9 and TRBJ2-3. Germline lookup yields CDR1 SGDLS and CDR2 YYNGEE. The CDR3 length is 14 residues. CDR3 amino acids: CASSVYGMADTQYF.

This chain joins TRBV20-1 and TRBJ1-1; TCRdb reports TRBD1, a call that lacks DNA to check it against. The CDR3 totals 15 residues. Germline lookup yields CDR1 DFQATT and CDR2 SNEGSKA (reference sequence). The CDR3 reads CSAPYEYRGPTEAFF.

The gene calls are TRBV7-9 and TRBJ2-3; TCRdb designates TRBD1, a call that cannot be tested without DNA. This CDR3 has 13 residues. Germline CDR1 SEHNR, CDR2 FQNEAQ (reference sequence). The CDR3 is CASQLGTGVRQYF.

The V call is TRBV12-3 or TRBV12-4, the J call TRBJ2-2. This CDR3 comprises 12 residues. CDR3 protein: CASSFRTGELFF.